The rows below give T cell receptor beta chains drawn from one sample of a study of Ad26.COV2.S vaccination and SARS-CoV-2 variants. The table came from immunoSEQ multiplex PCR; TCRdb's copy has only in-frame clones and leaves some out. Among about 680,000 clones listed, more than 80% were seen once. Sequencing was performed on peripheral blood, taken in a trial of Ad26.COV2.S vaccine versus placebo. The receptor set was obtained from a person between 18 and 60 years old who received the Ad26.COV2.S COVID-19 vaccine or a placebo. The CDR3 runs from the conserved cysteine through the conserved F or W. Fields, in order: V gene, J gene, clone size, D gene, CDR3 protein, CDR3 DNA. D genes are given only for firm matches. Clone size is shown for a subset of rows, as once, few, many or a class of expanded clone.

TRBV11-2	TRBJ1-6	-	-	CASSLVTFSSYNSPLHF	TGTGCCAGCAGCTTAGTCACTTTCAGCTCCTATAATTCACCCCTCCACTTT
TRBV29-1	TRBJ1-2	-	TRBD1	CSAQTGTGYGYTF	TGCAGCGCTCAAACCGGGACAGGCTATGGCTACACCTTC
TRBV30	TRBJ2-7	-	-	CAWSDRGSSYEQYF	TGTGCCTGGAGTGACCGGGGGAGCTCCTACGAGCAGTACTTC
TRBV7-9	TRBJ1-1	-	TRBD1	CASSLEGGGWTEAFF	TGTGCCAGCAGCTTAGAGGGAGGGGGCTGGACTGAAGCTTTCTTT
TRBV19	TRBJ1-2	-	-	CASAPARSYGYTF	TGTGCCAGCGCTCCGGCACGGAGCTATGGCTACACCTTC
TRBV10-3	TRBJ1-4	-	-	CAISEDSGPNEKLFF	TGTGCCATCAGTGAAGACTCTGGGCCTAATGAAAAACTGTTTTTT
TRBV6-5	TRBJ2-1	-	TRBD2	CASSYRGLARNEQFF	TGTGCCAGCAGTTACAGGGGACTAGCGCGGAATGAGCAGTTCTTC
TRBV10-1	TRBJ1-4	-	TRBD1	CAGQGGDEKLFF	TGCGCCGGACAGGGAGGGGATGAAAAACTGTTTTTT
TRBV6-6	TRBJ1-4	-	TRBD1	CASSEGTALNEKLFF	TGTGCCAGCAGCGAAGGGACAGCTCTAAATGAAAAACTGTTTTTT
TRBV19	TRBJ1-1	-	-	CASSTEAGNTEAFF	TGTGCCAGTAGTACGGAGGCTGGGAACACTGAAGCTTTCTTT
TRBV18	TRBJ2-7	once	-	CASSPTIERSYEQYF	TGTGCCAGCTCACCAACTATAGAACGGAGCTACGAGCAGTACTTC
TRBV14	TRBJ2-3	-	-	CASSRFVAGSTDTQYF	TGTGCCAGCAGCCGGTTCGTAGCCGGCAGCACAGATACGCAGTATTTT
TRBV6-1	TRBJ1-5	once	-	CASGLEDGNQPQHF	TGTGCCAGCGGACTTGAGGACGGAAATCAGCCCCAGCATTTT
TRBV3-1/TRBV3-2	TRBJ1-6	-	-	CASSLGSSPLHF	TGTGCCAGCAGTCTAGGTAGTTCACCCCTCCACTTT
TRBV29-1	TRBJ2-7	-	TRBD1	CSVQTGTGGYEQYF	TGCAGCGTTCAAACCGGGACAGGGGGCTACGAGCAGTACTTC
TRBV11-3	TRBJ2-3	-	-	CASSLEGRVTDTQYF	TGTGCCAGCAGCTTGGAGGGCAGGGTAACAGATACGCAGTATTTT
TRBV6-5	TRBJ2-3	-	-	CASSYSGYPFTDTQYF	TGTGCCAGCAGTTACAGCGGCTACCCGTTCACAGATACGCAGTATTTT
TRBV7-9	TRBJ1-1	-	-	CASTKWGWGTEAFF	TGTGCCAGCACCAAATGGGGGTGGGGCACTGAAGCTTTCTTT
TRBV29-1	TRBJ2-7	-	TRBD1	CSVHRGYEQYF	TGCAGCGTCCACAGGGGCTACGAGCAGTACTTC
TRBV10-3	TRBJ1-4	-	-	CAISDGQGFEKLFF	TGTGCCATCAGTGACGGGCAGGGTTTTGAAAAACTGTTTTTT
TRBV27	TRBJ1-1	-	-	CASSLFISGLGAAEAFF	TGTGCCAGCAGTTTATTTATTTCAGGGCTCGGTGCCGCTGAAGCTTTCTTT
TRBV11-2	TRBJ1-4	-	-	CASSLFYGDNEKLFF	TGTGCCAGCAGCTTATTTTACGGGGATAATGAAAAACTGTTTTTT